The rows below give T cell receptor beta chains drawn from one sample of a study of cytomegalovirus exposure and HLA in healthy donors. Clones were sequenced by immunoSEQ multiplex PCR, and TCRdb holds only the in-frame ones, with some missing. This sample yields tens of thousands of clones, of which 94% are seen a single time; about 2.1% belongs to the top ten. Sequencing was performed on PBMCs. The receptors stem from a woman younger than 30 in good health and CMV-seronegative. The CDR3 runs from the conserved cysteine through the conserved F or W. Fields, in order: D gene, J gene, clone size, V gene, CDR3 DNA, CDR3 protein. The D gene is left open where the match is weak. Rows may omit the clone size; those that give it use once, few, many or a size class.

D gene: TRBD2
J gene: TRBJ2-1
clone size: few
V gene: TRBV6-4
CDR3 DNA: TGTGCCAGCAGTGACACTGCAGCGGGGTCCTACAATGAGCAGTTCTTC
CDR3 protein: CASSDTAAGSYNEQFF

D gene: TRBD1
J gene: TRBJ2-3
clone size: NA
V gene: TRBV2
CDR3 DNA: TGTGCCAGCAGTGAAGGGGGACAGGCCGAGAGGTTTTGGGATACGCAGTATTTT
CDR3 protein: CASSEGGQAERFWDTQYF

D gene: NA
J gene: TRBJ1-5
clone size: NA
V gene: TRBV27
CDR3 DNA: TGTGCCAGCAGTTCCGCGACAGATAGCAATCAGCCCCAGCATTTT
CDR3 protein: CASSSATDSNQPQHF

D gene: TRBD1
J gene: TRBJ1-1
clone size: NA
V gene: TRBV5-4
CDR3 DNA: TGTGCCAGCACCATCTCAGGGGGCGCGTTAGGCACTGAAGCTTTCTTT
CDR3 protein: CASTISGGALGTEAFF

D gene: TRBD1
J gene: TRBJ2-7
clone size: NA
V gene: TRBV4-1
CDR3 DNA: TGCGCCAGCAGCCAAGCCCCCGGTAGACAGGGCTACGAGCAGTACTTC
CDR3 protein: CASSQAPGRQGYEQYF

D gene: TRBD1
J gene: TRBJ2-7
clone size: NA
V gene: TRBV5-8
CDR3 DNA: TGTGCCAGCAGCTACACCGGGACAGGTTTTTTCCCCTACGAGCAGTACTTC
CDR3 protein: CASSYTGTGFFPYEQYF

D gene: TRBD1
J gene: TRBJ1-2
clone size: once
V gene: TRBV4-3
CDR3 DNA: TGCGCCAGCTCAGACAGGGGGTATGGCTACACCTTC
CDR3 protein: CASSDRGYGYTF

D gene: NA
J gene: TRBJ1-3
clone size: NA
V gene: TRBV30
CDR3 DNA: TGTGCCTGGATGGGTGGGAGCTCTGGAAACACCATATATTTT
CDR3 protein: CAWMGGSSGNTIYF

D gene: TRBD1
J gene: TRBJ1-2
clone size: NA
V gene: TRBV30
CDR3 DNA: TGTGCCTGGGACGATCAGGACAGGGGGCGCGATGGCTACACCTTC
CDR3 protein: CAWDDQDRGRDGYTF

D gene: NA
J gene: TRBJ2-3
clone size: NA
V gene: TRBV4-1
CDR3 DNA: TGCGCCAGCAGCCCCTATGCCGGGGATCTCACAGATACGCAGTATTTT
CDR3 protein: CASSPYAGDLTDTQYF

D gene: TRBD2
J gene: TRBJ2-1
clone size: NA
V gene: TRBV2
CDR3 DNA: TGTGCCAGCAGTTTACTAGCGGGTTGGTCCAATGAGCAGTTCTTC
CDR3 protein: CASSLLAGWSNEQFF

D gene: NA
J gene: TRBJ1-1
clone size: NA
V gene: TRBV27
CDR3 DNA: TGTGCCAGCAACGTGGCCCATATGGGCAACACTGAAGCTTTCTTT
CDR3 protein: CASNVAHMGNTEAFF

D gene: NA
J gene: TRBJ2-1
clone size: once
V gene: TRBV2
CDR3 DNA: TGTGCCAGCAGTGAGGCGGCCGCCTCCTACAATGAGCAGTTCTTC
CDR3 protein: CASSEAAASYNEQFF

D gene: TRBD2
J gene: TRBJ2-3
clone size: once
V gene: TRBV6-4
CDR3 DNA: TGTGCCAGCAGTGACGGCGGGGGAGGCACAGATACGCAGTATTTT
CDR3 protein: CASSDGGGGTDTQYF